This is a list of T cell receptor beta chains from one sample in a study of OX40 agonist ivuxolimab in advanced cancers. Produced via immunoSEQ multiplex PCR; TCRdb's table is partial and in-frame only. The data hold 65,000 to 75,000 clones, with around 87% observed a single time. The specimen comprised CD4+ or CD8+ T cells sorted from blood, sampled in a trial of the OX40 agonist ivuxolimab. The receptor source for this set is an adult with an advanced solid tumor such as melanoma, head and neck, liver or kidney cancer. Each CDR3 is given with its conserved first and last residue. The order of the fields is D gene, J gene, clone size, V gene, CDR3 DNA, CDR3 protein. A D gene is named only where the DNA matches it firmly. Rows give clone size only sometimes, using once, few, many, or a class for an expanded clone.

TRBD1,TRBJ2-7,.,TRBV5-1,TGCGCCAGCAGCACCGGACAGGCCCTCTACGAGCAGTACTTC,CASSTGQALYEQYF
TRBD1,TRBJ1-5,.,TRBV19,TGTGCCAGTAGTACACCTGGACAGGGTCAGCCCCAGCATTTT,CASSTPGQGQPQHF
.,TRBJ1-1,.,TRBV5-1,TGCGCCAGCAGCTTACTTCGAGAGATAAACACTGAAGCTTTCTTT,CASSLLREINTEAFF
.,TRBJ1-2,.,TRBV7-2,TGTGCCAGCAGCCTAGGGGGACGGTTGAAAAATGGCTACACCTTC,CASSLGGRLKNGYTF
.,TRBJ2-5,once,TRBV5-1,TGCGCCAGCAGCTTGACAGGGCACCAAGAGACCCAGTACTTC,CASSLTGHQETQYF
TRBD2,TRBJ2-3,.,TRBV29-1,TGCAGCGTTGTTGGGGGGGATACAGATACGCAGTATTTT,CSVVGGDTDTQYF
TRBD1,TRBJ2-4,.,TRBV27,TGTGCCAGCAGTGCCCCTCAGGGGGCAGCGGGTCAAGACAAAAACATTCAGTACTTC,CASSAPQGAAGQDKNIQYF
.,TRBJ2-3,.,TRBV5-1,TGCGCCAGCAGCCTGGCTCACAGGACCGCTAGCACAGATACGCAGTATTTT,CASSLAHRTASTDTQYF
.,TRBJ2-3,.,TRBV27,TGTGCCAGCAACCCCCGGGGGCGTACAGATACGCAGTATTTT,CASNPRGRTDTQYF
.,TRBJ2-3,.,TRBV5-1,TGCGCCAGCTCTCCGGGGTCGGGGGCGCGGGAGACGGATACGCAGTATTTT,CASSPGSGARETDTQYF
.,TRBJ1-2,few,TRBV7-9,TGTGCCAGCAGCTTAGCCCCTACAGGGCTCGGTGGCTACACCTTC,CASSLAPTGLGGYTF
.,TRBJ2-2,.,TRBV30,TGTGCCTGGAGAGAACGCGCTTCCAGAGCCGGGGAGCTGTTTTTT,CAWRERASRAGELFF
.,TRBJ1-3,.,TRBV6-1,TGTGCCAGCGGGGAACAGGGAAGAGGAAACACCATATATTTT,CASGEQGRGNTIYF
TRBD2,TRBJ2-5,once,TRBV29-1,TGCAGCGTTGGACTAAGGCGGGAGGTCCGGGAGCAGTACTTC,CSVGLRREVREQYF
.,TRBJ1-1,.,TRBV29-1,TGCAGCGTGGTTAACAGGCTTGGAGGATTGAACACTGAAGCTTTCTTT,CSVVNRLGGLNTEAFF
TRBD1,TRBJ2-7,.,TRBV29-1,TGCAGCGTTGGAGGACAGGGCGCCTACGAGCAGTACTTC,CSVGGQGAYEQYF
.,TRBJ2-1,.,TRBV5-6,TGTGCCAGCACCCCAGGGAACAATGAGCAGTTCTTC,CASTPGNNEQFF
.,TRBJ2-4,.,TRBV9,TGTGCCAGCAGCGTAGGTGGGGATGCCAAAAACATTCAGTACTTC,CASSVGGDAKNIQYF
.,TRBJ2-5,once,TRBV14,TGTGCCAGCAGCCAAGGGGGGACCCAGTACTTC,CASSQGGTQYF
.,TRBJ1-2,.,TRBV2,TGTGCCAGCAGTCTGGGACTGAGAGGATATGGCTACACCTTC,CASSLGLRGYGYTF
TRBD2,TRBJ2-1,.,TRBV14,TGTGCCAGCAGCCAAGATGGGAGGGCGAGCTACAATGAGCAGTTCTTC,CASSQDGRASYNEQFF